The clone carrying this TCR beta chain has at least ten counts. Antigen specificity is unknown. The data derive from a study of blood T cells in healthy people across ages. Study results and limitations: Per million T cells, the diversity of TCR beta decreased roughly linearly as age advanced. Relative to aged donors, long-lived donors carried more naive CD4+ cells and displayed higher diversity. A strong correlation was found between TCR beta diversity and the percentage of naive T cells.

They isolated at least 6.5 million PBMCs from each sample. A J-beta primer mix and a sample-barcoded 5' primer were used in a second PCR of about 7 to 12 cycles. TCRdb redid the calling of the 5' RACE reads with MiXCR, one entry per CDR3 protein. The data contain about 590,000 distinct CDR3 sequences, approximately 30% of them singletons. CDR1 and CDR2 (germline): SGDLS, YYNGEE. V dropped 0 bases and J dropped 1; count of bases not matched to a gene: 2. The CDR3 length is 15 residues. This TCR was sampled from a woman over 75 in good health. The sample consisted of blood. V usage is TRBV9 and J usage is TRBJ2-7, with 9 bases matching TRBD2. The CDR3: CASSVGSGGSYEQYF. The DNA of the CDR3 is TGTGCCAGCAGCGTAGGGAGCGGGGGGTCCTACGAGCAGTACTTC.